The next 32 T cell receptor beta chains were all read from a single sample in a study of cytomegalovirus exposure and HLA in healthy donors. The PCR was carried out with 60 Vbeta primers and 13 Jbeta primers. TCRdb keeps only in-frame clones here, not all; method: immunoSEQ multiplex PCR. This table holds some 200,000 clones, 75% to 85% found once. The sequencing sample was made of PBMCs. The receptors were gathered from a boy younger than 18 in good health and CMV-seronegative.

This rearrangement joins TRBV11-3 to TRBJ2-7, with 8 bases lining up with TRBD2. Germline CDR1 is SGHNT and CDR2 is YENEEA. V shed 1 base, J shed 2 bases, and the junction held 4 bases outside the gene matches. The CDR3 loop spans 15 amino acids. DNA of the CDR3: TGTGCCAGCAGCTTAGGAACTAGCGGACCCTACGAGCAGTACTTC. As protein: CASSLGTSGPYEQYF.

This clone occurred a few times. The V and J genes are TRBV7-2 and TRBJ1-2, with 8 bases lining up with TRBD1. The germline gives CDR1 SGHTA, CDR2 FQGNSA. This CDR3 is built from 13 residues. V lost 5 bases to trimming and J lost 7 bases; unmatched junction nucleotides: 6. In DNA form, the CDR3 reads TGTGCCAGCAGCCCGACAGGGGAAATTGGCTACACCTTC. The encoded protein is CASSPTGEIGYTF.

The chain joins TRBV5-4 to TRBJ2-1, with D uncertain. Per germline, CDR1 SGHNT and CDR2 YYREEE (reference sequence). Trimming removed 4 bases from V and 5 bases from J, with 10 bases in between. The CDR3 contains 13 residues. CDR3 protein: CASSPGLNNEQFF. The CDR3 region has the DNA TGTGCCAGCAGCCCAGGCCTCAACAATGAGCAGTTCTTC.

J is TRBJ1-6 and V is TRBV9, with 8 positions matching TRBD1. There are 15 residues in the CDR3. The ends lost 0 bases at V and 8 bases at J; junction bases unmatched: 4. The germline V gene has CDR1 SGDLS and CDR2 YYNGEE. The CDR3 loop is CASSVAGQGYSPLHF. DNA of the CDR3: TGTGCCAGCAGCGTAGCCGGACAGGGTTATTCACCCCTCCACTTT.

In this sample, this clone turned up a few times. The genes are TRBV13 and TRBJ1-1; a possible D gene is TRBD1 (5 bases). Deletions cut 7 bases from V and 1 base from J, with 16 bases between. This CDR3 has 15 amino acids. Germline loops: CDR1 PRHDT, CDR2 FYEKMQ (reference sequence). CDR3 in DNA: TGTGCCAGCACTCTTGGAGGGGCCTCGAACACTGAAGCTTTCTTT. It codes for CASTLGGASNTEAFF.

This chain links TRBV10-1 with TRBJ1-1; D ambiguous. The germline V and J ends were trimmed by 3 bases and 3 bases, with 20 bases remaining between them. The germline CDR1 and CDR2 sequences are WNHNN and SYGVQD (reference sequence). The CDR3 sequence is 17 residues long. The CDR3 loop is CASSENPLGWPDTEAFF. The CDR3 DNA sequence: TGCGCCAGCAGTGAAAATCCTCTAGGATGGCCAGACACTGAAGCTTTCTTT.

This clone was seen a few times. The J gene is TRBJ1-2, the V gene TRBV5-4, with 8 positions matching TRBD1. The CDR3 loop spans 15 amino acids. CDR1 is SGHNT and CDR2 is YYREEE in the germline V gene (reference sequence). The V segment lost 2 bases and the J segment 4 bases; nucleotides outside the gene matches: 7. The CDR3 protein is CASSFHSTGGYGYTF. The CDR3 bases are TGTGCCAGCAGCTTTCATTCCACAGGGGGCTATGGCTACACCTTC.

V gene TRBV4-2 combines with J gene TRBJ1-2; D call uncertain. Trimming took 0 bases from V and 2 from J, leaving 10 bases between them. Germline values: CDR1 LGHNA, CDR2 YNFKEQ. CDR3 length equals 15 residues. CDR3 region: CASSQDWEKNYGYTF. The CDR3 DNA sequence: TGTGCCAGCAGCCAAGATTGGGAGAAGAACTATGGCTACACCTTC.

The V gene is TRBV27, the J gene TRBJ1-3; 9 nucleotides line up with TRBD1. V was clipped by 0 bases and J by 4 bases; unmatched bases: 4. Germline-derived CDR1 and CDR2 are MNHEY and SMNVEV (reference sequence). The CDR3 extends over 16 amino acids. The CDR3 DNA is TGTGCCAGCAGTTTATCCCACGGGACAGGGGGAAACACCATATATTTT. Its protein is CASSLSHGTGGNTIYF.

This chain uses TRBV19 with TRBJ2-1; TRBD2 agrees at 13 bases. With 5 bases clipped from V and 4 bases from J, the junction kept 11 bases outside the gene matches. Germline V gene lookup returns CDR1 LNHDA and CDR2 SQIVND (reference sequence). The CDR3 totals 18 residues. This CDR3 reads CASSPRGLAGAWYNEQFF. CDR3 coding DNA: TGTGCCAGTAGTCCCCGAGGACTAGCGGGAGCGTGGTACAATGAGCAGTTCTTC. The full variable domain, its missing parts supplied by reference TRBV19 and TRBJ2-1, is DGGITQSPKYLFRKEGQNVTLSCEQNLNHDAMYWYRQDPGQGLRLIYYSQIVNDFQKGDIAEGYSVSREKKESFPLTVTSAQKNPTAFYLCASSPRGLAGAWYNEQFFGPGTRLTVL.

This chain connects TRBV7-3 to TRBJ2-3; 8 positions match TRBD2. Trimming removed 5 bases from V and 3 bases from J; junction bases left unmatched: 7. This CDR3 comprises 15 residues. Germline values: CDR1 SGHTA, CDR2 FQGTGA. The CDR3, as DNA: TGTGCCAGCAGCCAAAGCGGGAGTCGAACAGATACGCAGTATTTT. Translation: CASSQSGSRTDTQYF.

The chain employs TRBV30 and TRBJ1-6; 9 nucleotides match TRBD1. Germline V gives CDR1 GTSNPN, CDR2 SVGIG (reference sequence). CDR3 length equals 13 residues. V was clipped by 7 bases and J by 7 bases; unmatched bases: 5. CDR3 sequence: CASTGGANSPLHF. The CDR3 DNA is TGTGCCTCCACAGGGGGCGCGAATTCACCCCTCCACTTT.

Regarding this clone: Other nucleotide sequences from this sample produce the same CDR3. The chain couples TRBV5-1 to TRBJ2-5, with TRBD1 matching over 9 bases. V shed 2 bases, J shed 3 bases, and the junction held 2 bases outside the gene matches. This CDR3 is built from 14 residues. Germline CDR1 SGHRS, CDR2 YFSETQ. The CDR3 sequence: CASSLRTGEETQYF. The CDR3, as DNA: TGCGCCAGCAGCTTACGGACAGGGGAAGAGACCCAGTACTTC.

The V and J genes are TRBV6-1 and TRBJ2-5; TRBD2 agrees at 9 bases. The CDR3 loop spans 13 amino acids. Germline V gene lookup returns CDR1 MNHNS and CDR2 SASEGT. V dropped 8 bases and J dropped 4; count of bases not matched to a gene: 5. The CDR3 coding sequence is TGTGCCAGCCGAGGGACTAGCTCAGAGACCCAGTACTTC. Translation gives CASRGTSSETQYF.

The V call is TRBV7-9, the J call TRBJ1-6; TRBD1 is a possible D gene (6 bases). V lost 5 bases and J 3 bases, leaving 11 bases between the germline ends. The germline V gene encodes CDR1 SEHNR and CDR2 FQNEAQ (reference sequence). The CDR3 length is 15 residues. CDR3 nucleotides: TGTGCCAGCAGCCCGACGACAGGCTATAATTCACCCCTCCACTTT. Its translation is CASSPTTGYNSPLHF.

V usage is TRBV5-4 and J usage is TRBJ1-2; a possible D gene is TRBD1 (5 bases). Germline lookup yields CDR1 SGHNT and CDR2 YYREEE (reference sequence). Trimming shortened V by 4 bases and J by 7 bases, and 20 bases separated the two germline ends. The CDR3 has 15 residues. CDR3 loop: CASSPPDPGLGGYTF. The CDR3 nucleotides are TGTGCCAGCAGCCCACCTGACCCGGGACTGGGTGGCTACACCTTC.

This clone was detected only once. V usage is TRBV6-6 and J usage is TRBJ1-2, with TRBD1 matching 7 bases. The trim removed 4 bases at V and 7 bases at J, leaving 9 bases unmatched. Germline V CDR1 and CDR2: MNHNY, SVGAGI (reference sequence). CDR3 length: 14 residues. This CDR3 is CASSFRQGPLGYTF. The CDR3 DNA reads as TGTGCCAGCAGTTTCCGACAGGGACCTCTTGGCTACACCTTC.

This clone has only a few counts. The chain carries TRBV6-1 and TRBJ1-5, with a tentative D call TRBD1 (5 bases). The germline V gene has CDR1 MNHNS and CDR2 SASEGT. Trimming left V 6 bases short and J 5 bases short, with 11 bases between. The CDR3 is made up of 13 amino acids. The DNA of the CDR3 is TGTGCCAGCAGGAGTGGGGCCCATCAGCCCCAGCATTTT. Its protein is CASRSGAHQPQHF.

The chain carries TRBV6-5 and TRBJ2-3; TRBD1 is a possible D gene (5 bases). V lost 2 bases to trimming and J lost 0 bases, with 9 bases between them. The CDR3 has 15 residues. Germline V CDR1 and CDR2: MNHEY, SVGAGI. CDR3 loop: CASSYVPGSTDTQYF. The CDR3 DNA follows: TGTGCCAGCAGTTACGTCCCAGGGAGCACAGATACGCAGTATTTT.

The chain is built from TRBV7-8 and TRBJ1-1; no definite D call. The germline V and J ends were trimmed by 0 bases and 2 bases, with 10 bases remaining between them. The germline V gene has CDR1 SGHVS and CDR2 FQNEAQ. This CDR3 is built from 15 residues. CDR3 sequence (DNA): TGTGCCAGCAGCTTAGCGGGGAGTACCAACACTGAAGCTTTCTTT. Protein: CASSLAGSTNTEAFF.

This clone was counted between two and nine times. The CDR3 loop is CASSFSGHMNTEAFF. CDR3 bases: TGTGCCAGCAGTTTCTCCGGACATATGAACACTGAAGCTTTCTTT. The chain uses TRBV5-6 and TRBJ1-1; maybe TRBD1 (5 bases). The length of the CDR3 is 15 residues. Trimming pared 5 bases from V and 0 bases from J, leaving 14 bases between. Germline V gives CDR1 SGHDT, CDR2 YYEEEE.

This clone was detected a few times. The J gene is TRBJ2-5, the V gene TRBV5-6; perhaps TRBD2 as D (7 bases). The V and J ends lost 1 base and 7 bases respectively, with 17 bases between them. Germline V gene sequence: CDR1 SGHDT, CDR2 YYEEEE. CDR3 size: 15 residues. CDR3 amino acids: CASSLWRGPDGTQYF. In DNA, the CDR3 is TGTGCCAGCAGCTTGTGGCGGGGGCCAGATGGGACCCAGTACTTC.

For the CDR3, the DNA is TGTGCCAGCAGCTTAGGGGGATATAATTCACCCCTCCACTTT. Amino acid sequence: CASSLGGYNSPLHF. This chain uses TRBV5-4 with TRBJ1-6, with D possibly being TRBD1 (6 bases). The germline V and J ends were trimmed by 2 bases and 4 bases, with 7 bases remaining between them. The CDR3 runs to 14 residues. Germline V lookup: CDR1 SGHNT, CDR2 YYREEE (reference sequence).

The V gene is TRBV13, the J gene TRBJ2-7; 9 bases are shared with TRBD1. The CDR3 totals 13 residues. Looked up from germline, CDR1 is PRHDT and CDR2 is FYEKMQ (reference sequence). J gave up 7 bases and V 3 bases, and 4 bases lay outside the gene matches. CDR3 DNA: TGTGCCAGCAGCTTTACGACAGGGGGTGAGCAGTACTTC. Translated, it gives CASSFTTGGEQYF.

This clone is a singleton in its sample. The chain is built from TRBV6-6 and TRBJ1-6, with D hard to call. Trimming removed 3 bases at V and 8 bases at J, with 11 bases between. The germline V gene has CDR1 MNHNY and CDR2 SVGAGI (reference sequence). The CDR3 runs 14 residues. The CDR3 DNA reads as TGTGCCAGCAGTTATTCACGGAGCGATTCACCCCTCCACTTT. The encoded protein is CASSYSRSDSPLHF.

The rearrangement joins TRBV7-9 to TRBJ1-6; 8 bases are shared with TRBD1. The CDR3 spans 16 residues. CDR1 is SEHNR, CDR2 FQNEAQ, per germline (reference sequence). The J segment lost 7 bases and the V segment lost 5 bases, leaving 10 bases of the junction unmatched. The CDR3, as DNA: TGTGCCAGCAGCCAGGACAGGGCAATCGAGAATTCACCCCTCCACTTT. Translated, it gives CASSQDRAIENSPLHF.

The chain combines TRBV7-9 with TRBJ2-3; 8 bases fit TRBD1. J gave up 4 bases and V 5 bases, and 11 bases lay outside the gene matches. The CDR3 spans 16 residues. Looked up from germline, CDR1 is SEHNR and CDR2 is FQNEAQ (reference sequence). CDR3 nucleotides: TGTGCCAGCAGCCCACCCAGGGGGCGCGGCCCAGATACGCAGTATTTT. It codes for CASSPPRGRGPDTQYF.

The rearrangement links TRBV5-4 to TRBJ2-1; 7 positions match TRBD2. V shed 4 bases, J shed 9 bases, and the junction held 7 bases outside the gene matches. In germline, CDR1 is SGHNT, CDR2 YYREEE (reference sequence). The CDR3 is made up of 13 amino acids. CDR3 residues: CASSGELASEQFF. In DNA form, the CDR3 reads TGTGCCAGCAGCGGGGAACTAGCGAGTGAGCAGTTCTTC.

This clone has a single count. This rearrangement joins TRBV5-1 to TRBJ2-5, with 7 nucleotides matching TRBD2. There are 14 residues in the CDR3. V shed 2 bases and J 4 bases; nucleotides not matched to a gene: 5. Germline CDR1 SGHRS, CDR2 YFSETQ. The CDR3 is CASSFDTSAETQYF. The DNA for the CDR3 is TGCGCCAGCAGCTTTGACACTAGCGCAGAGACCCAGTACTTC. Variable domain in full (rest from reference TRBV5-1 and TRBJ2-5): KAGVTQTPRYLIKTRGQQVTLSCSPISGHRSVSWYQQTPGQGLQFLFEYFSETQRNKGNFPGRFSGRQFSNSRSEMNVSTLELGDSALYLCASSFDTSAETQYFGPGTRLLVL.

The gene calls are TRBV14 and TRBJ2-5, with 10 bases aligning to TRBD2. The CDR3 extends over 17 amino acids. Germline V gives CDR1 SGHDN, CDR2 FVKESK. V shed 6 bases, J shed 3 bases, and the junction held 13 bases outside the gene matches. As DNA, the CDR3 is TGTGCCAGCAGTCGGAAGCTGGGGACTAGCGTAAAAGAGACCCAGTACTTC. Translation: CASSRKLGTSVKETQYF.

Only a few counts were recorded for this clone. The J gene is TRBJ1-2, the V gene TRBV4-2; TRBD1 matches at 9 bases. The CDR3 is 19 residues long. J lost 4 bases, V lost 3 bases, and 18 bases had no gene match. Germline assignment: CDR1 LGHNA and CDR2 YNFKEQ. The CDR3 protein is CASSHQGGTGRGRIYGYTF. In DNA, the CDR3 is TGTGCCAGCAGCCATCAAGGCGGGACAGGGAGGGGAAGAATCTATGGCTACACCTTC.

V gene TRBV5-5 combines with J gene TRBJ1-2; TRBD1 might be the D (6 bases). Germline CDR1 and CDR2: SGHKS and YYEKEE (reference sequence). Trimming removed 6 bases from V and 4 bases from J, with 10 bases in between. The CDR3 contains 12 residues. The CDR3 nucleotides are TGTGCCAGCACTGGACAGAGCTATGGCTACACCTTC. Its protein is CASTGQSYGYTF. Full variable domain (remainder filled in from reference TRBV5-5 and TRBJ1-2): DAGVTQSPTHLIKTRGQQVTLRCSPISGHKSVSWYQQVLGQGPQFIFQYYEKEERGRGNFPDRFSARQFPNYSSELNVNALLLGDSALYLCASTGQSYGYTFGSGTRLTVV.